This TCR beta chain was recorded in a study of blood T cells in healthy people across ages. Using a J-beta primer mix together with a sample-barcoded 5' primer, a second PCR was run for about 7 to 12 cycles. In TCRdb, the 5' RACE reads were re-called with MiXCR into one record per CDR3 protein. The data hold roughly 1.7 million distinct CDR3 sequences, with 30% to 40% observed a single time. Germline V gives CDR1 SNHLY, CDR2 FYNNEI. The V gene end was trimmed by 6 bases and the J gene end by 7 bases; junction bases not matched to a gene: 10. The CDR3 is made up of 16 amino acids. For every donor, a draw yielded roughly 9.3 milliliters of peripheral blood.

The receptor's source is a woman aged 25 to 45 in good health. The V gene is TRBV2, the J gene TRBJ2-2; 11 bases are shared with TRBD1. The source material was blood. The CDR3 region has the DNA TGTGCCAGCAGCCGAGGACAGGGGGCCTTAGGCGGGGAGCTGTTTTTT. It codes for CASSRGQGALGGELFF.